These 10 T cell receptor beta chains originate from one sample sequenced in a study of OX40 agonist ivuxolimab in advanced cancers. Library preparation was by the immunoSEQ multiplex PCR assay. TCRdb retrieved this table from immuneACCESS and kept in-frame rearrangements only. Not all clones are present; in checked studies, unresolved V genes account for under half, and no reason is known for the remainder. Recorded for this sample are 65,000 to 90,000 clones; 91% of them occurred a single time. Roughly 8.7% of the sample is held by the ten biggest clonotypes. The material was CD4+ or CD8+ T cells sorted from blood, obtained in a trial of the OX40 agonist ivuxolimab. Receptor source: an adult with an advanced solid tumor such as melanoma, head and neck, liver or kidney cancer.

The chain is built from TRBV7-9 and TRBJ2-5; 10 nucleotides agree with TRBD2. CDR3 length equals 15 residues. Germline V gene lookup returns CDR1 SEHNR and CDR2 FQNEAQ (reference sequence). The J segment lost 4 bases and the V segment lost 5 bases, leaving 7 bases of the junction unmatched. CDR3 amino acids: CASSASGGAGETQYF. In nucleotides, the CDR3 is TGTGCCAGCAGCGCCAGCGGGGGGGCTGGAGAGACCCAGTACTTC.

The chain combines TRBV19 with TRBJ2-2; D possibly matches TRBD1 or TRBD2 (5 bases each). V was cut by 4 bases and J by 3 bases, with 15 bases left in between. The CDR3 has 16 residues. Per the germline V gene, CDR1 is LNHDA and CDR2 is SQIVND (reference sequence). CDR3: CASSTLELGDTGELFF. The CDR3 DNA follows: TGTGCCAGTAGTACCCTTGAGTTGGGGGACACCGGGGAGCTGTTTTTT.

The rearrangement joins TRBV4-2 to TRBJ2-3; D ambiguous. V was shortened by 6 bases and J by 3 bases, with 16 bases between the two germline ends. The CDR3 spans 15 residues. CDR1 and CDR2 (germline): LGHNA, YNFKEQ. The CDR3 DNA is TGTGCCAGCAGTGACTTTGATCTGGGGACAGATACGCAGTATTTT. It specifies CASSDFDLGTDTQYF.

J is TRBJ1-2 and V is TRBV9; D might be TRBD1 (6 bases). V was trimmed by 5 bases and J by 4 bases, leaving 21 bases between them. The length of the CDR3 is 16 residues. Germline V lookup: CDR1 SGDLS, CDR2 YYNGEE. The CDR3 loop reads CASSSTAGHFFYGYTF. DNA of the CDR3: TGTGCCAGCAGTTCCACCGCGGGACATTTTTTCTATGGCTACACCTTC.

CDR3 protein: CASGGNRARETQYF. The CDR3 region has the DNA TGTGCCAGCGGTGGAAACAGGGCTCGGGAGACCCAGTACTTC. The chain has TRBV27 and TRBJ2-5; a possible D gene is TRBD1 (6 bases). Per the germline V gene, CDR1 is MNHEY and CDR2 is SMNVEV (reference sequence). V was cut by 8 bases and J by 5 bases, with 18 bases left in between. The CDR3 is 14 amino acids.

This chain uses TRBV10-3 with TRBJ1-1; TRBD1 matches at 10 bases. The germline V gene has CDR1 ENHRY and CDR2 SYGVKD. Trimming took 2 bases from V and 1 from J; bases not matched to a gene: 4. The CDR3 runs to 16 residues. CDR3 in DNA: TGTGCCATCAGTGAGGAGACAGGGGGCAAGAACACTGAAGCTTTCTTT. Translation: CAISEETGGKNTEAFF.

V is TRBV4-2 and J is TRBJ2-3; the match to TRBD1 covers 8 bases. CDR3 length: 16 residues. The V and J ends lost 0 bases and 6 bases, in that order; junction bases with no gene match: 8. CDR1 and CDR2 from the germline V gene are LGHNA and YNFKEQ. Written as DNA, the CDR3 is TGTGCCAGCAGCCAAGATGGGACAGGAGGGTGGGATACGCAGTATTTT. It translates to CASSQDGTGGWDTQYF.

The chain is built from TRBV5-6 and TRBJ2-1, with D perhaps TRBD2 (6 bases). This CDR3 contains 16 residues. Trimming took 1 base from V and 0 from J, leaving 11 bases between them. CDR1 and CDR2 from the germline V gene are SGHDT and YYEEEE. The CDR3 DNA reads as TGTGCCAGCAGCTTGCTTAGCGGACTCTCCTACAATGAGCAGTTCTTC. Protein sequence: CASSLLSGLSYNEQFF.

The chain carries TRBV6-5 and TRBJ1-5; 10 bases line up with TRBD1. The CDR3 is 15 amino acids. Germline V CDR1 and CDR2: MNHEY, SVGAGI. The V segment lost 5 bases and the J segment 8 bases; nucleotides outside the gene matches: 9. CDR3 bases: TGTGCCAGCAGTGGGACAGGGGTCCCGTGGGAGCCCCAGCATTTT. Translated: CASSGTGVPWEPQHF.

The chain is built from TRBV28 and TRBJ1-5; TRBD1 might be the D (5 bases). Germline lookup yields CDR1 MDHEN and CDR2 SYDVKM. The CDR3 loop spans 13 amino acids. Trimming pared 3 bases from V and 6 bases from J, leaving 9 bases between. The CDR3 is CASSFEGPQPQHF. In nucleotides, the CDR3 is TGTGCCAGCAGTTTTGAGGGGCCTCAGCCCCAGCATTTT.